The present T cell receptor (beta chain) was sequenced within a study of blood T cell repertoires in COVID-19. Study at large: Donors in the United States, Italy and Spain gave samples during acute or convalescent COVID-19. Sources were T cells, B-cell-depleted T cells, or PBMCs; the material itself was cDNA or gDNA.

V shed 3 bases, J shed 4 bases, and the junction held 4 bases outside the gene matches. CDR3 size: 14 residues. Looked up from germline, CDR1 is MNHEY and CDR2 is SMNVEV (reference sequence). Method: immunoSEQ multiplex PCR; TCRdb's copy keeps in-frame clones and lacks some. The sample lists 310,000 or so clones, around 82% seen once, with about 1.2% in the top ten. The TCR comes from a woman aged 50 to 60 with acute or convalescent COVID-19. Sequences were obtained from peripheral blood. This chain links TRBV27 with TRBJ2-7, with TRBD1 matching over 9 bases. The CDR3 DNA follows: TGTGCCAGCAGTTTTAGGACAGGGGAATACGAGCAGTACTTC. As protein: CASSFRTGEYEQYF.